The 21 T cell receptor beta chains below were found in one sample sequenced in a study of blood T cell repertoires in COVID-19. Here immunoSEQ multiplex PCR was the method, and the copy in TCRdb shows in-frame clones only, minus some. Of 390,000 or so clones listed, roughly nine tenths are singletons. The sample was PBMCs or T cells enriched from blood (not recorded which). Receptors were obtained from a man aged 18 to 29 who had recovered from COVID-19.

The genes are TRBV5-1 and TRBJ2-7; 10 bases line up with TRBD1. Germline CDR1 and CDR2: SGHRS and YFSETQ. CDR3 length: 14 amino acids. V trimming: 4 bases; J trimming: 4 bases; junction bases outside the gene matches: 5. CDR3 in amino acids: CASSEGTGAYEQYF. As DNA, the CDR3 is TGCGCCAGCAGCGAAGGGACAGGGGCGTACGAGCAGTACTTC.

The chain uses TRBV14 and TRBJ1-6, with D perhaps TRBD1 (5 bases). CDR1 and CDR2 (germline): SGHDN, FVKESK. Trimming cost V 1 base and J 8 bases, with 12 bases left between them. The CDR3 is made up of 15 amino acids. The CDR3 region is CASSQGLPRDSPLHF. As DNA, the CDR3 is TGTGCCAGCAGCCAAGGACTCCCCAGGGATTCACCCCTCCACTTT.

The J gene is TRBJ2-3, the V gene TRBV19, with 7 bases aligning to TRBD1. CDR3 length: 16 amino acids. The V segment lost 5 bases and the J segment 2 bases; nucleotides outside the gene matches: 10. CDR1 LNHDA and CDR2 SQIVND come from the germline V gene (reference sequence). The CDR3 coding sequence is TGTGCCAGTAGTCCCCGACAGGGAAGAAACACAGATACGCAGTATTTT. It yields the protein CASSPRQGRNTDTQYF.

The CDR3 bases are TGTGCCAGTAGTTCGGAGACAGGGAACACTGAAGCTTTCTTT. Protein sequence: CASSSETGNTEAFF. The J gene is TRBJ1-1, the V gene TRBV19; D might be TRBD1 (6 bases). The germline gives CDR1 LNHDA, CDR2 SQIVND (reference sequence). This CDR3 region has 14 residues. Trimming took 5 bases from V and 1 from J, leaving 11 bases between them.

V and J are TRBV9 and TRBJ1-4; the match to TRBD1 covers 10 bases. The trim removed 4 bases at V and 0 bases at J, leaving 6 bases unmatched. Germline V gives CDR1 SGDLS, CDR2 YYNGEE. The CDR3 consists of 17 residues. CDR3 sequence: CASSPGTGDATNEKLFF. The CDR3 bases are TGTGCCAGCAGCCCAGGGACAGGGGATGCAACTAATGAAAAACTGTTTTTT.

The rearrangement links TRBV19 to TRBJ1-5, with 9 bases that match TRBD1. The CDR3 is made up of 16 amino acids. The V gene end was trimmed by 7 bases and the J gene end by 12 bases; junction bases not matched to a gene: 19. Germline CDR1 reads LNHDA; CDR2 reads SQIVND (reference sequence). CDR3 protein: CASTNHPGQGLGNQHF. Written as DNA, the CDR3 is TGTGCCAGTACCAACCATCCGGGACAGGGTTTGGGAAACCAGCATTTT.

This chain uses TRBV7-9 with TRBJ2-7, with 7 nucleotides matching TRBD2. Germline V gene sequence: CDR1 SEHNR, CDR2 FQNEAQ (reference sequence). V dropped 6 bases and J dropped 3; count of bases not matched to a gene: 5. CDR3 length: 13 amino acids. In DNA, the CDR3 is TGTGCCAGCAGTTGGGGCGGGAGCTACGAGCAGTACTTC. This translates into CASSWGGSYEQYF.

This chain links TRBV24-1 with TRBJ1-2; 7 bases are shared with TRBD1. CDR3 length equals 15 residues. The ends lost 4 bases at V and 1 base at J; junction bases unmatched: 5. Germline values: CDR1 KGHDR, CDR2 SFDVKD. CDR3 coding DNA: TGTGCCACCAGTGACCATGACAGGGTTAACTATGGCTACACCTTC. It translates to CATSDHDRVNYGYTF.

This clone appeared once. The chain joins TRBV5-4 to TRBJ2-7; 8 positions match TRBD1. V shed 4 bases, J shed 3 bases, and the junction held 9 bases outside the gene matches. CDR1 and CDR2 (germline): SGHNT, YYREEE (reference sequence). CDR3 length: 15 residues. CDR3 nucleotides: TGTGCCAGCAGCCCACTCACCGGGACAGGCTACGAGCAGTACTTC. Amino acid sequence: CASSPLTGTGYEQYF.

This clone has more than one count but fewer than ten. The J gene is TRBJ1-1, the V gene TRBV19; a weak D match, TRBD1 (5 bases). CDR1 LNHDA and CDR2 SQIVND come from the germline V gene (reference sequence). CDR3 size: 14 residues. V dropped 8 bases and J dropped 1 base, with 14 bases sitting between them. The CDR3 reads CASCLGGKNTEAFF. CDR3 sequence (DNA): TGTGCCAGTTGCCTGGGGGGTAAGAACACTGAAGCTTTCTTT.

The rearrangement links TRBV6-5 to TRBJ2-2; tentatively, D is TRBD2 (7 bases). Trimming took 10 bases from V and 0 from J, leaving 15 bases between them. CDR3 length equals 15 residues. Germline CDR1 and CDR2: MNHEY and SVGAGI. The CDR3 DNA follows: TGTGCCACCCAGGCGGGGGCCGCGAACACCGGGGAGCTGTTTTTT. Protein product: CATQAGAANTGELFF.

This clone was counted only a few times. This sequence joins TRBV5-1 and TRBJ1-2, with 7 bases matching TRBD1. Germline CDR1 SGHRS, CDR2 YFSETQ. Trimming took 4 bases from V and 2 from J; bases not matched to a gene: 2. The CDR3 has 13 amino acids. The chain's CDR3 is CASSMDRNYGYTF. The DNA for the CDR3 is TGCGCCAGCAGCATGGACAGGAACTATGGCTACACCTTC.

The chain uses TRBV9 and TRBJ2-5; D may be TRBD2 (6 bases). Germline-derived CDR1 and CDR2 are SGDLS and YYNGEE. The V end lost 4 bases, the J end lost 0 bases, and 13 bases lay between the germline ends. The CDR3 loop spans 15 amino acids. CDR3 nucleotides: TGTGCCAGCAGCACTGGCCCGGGAGACCAAGAGACCCAGTACTTC. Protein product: CASSTGPGDQETQYF.

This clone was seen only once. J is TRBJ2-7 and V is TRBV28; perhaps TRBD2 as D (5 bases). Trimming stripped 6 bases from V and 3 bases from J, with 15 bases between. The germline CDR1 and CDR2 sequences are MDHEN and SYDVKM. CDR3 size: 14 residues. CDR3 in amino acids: CASRARARFYEQYF. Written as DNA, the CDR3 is TGTGCCAGCAGGGCGCGGGCCAGATTCTACGAGCAGTACTTC. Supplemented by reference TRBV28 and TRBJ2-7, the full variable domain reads DVKVTQSSRYLVKRTGEKVFLECVQDMDHENMFWYRQDPGLGLRLIYFSYDVKMKEKGDIPEGYSVSREKKERFSLILESASTNQTSMYLCASRARARFYEQYFGPGTRLTVT.

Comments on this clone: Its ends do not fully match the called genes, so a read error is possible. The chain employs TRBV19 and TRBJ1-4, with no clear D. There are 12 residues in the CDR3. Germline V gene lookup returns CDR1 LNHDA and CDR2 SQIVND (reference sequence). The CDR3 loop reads CASSISKEKLFF. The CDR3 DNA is TGTGCCAGTAGTATTTCTAAAGAAAAACTGTTTTTT.

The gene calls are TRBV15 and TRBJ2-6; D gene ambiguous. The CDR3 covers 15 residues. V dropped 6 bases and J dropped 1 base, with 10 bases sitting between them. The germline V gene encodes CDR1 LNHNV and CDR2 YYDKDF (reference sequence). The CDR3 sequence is CATRHPISGANVLTF. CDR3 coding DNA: TGTGCCACCAGGCATCCTATTTCTGGGGCCAACGTCCTGACTTTC.

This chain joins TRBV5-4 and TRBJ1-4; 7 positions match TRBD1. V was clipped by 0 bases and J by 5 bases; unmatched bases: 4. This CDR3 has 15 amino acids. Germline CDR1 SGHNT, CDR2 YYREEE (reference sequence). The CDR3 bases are TGTGCCAGCAGCTTGGCCGCAGGGGGGAATGAAAAACTGTTTTTT. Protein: CASSLAAGGNEKLFF.

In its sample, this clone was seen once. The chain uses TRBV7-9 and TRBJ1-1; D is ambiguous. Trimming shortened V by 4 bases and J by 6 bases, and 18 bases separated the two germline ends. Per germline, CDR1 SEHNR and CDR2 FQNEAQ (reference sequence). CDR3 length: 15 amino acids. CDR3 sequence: CASSSQLLLRAEAFF. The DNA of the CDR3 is TGTGCCAGCAGCTCCCAACTCCTCCTCCGAGCTGAAGCTTTCTTT.

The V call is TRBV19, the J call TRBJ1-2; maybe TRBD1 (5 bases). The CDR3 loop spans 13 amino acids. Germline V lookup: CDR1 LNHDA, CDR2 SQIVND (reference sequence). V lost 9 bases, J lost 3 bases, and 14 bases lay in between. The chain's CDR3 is CASGGGDHYGYTF. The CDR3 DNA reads TGTGCCAGCGGGGGAGGGGATCACTATGGCTACACCTTC.

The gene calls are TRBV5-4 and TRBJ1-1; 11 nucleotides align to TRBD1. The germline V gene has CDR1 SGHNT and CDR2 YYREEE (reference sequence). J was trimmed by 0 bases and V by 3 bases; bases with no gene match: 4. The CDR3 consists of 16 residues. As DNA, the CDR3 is TGTGCCAGCAGCTCTCGGACAGGGGGCCTGAACACTGAAGCTTTCTTT. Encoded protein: CASSSRTGGLNTEAFF.

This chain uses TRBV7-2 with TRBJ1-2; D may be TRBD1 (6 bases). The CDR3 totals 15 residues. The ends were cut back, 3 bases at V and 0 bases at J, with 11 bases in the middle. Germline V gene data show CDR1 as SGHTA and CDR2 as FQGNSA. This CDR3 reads CASSFLGHPNYGYTF. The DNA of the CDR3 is TGTGCCAGCAGCTTCTTGGGACACCCTAACTATGGCTACACCTTC.